This is a list of T cell receptor beta chains from one sample in a study of T cell repertoires in cytomegalovirus infection. TCRdb reanalysed the reads using MiXCR and keeps one entry per CDR3 protein. This sample has about 85,000 distinct CDR3 sequences, with more than 40% found just once. These receptors are not linked to any known antigen. The material sequenced was CD8+ T cells from cultured PBMCs, taken from culture after CMV antigen stimulation. These receptor sequences come from a human donor in good health (CMV status not recorded). Some clones in this sample may be carry-over from other donors' samples. Each CDR3 is given with its conserved first and last residue. Fields, in order: J gene, D gene, V gene, clone size, CDR3 protein, CDR3 DNA. The D gene is left open where the match is weak. Rows give clone size only sometimes, using once, few, many, or a class for an expanded clone.

J: TRBJ2-2; D: TRBD2; V: TRBV7-2; size: few; CDR3: CASSPGTSGYTGELFF; DNA: TGTGCCAGCAGCCCTGGGACTAGCGGGTACACCGGGGAGCTGTTTTTT
J: TRBJ1-6; D: NA; V: TRBV27; size: NA; CDR3: CAIRDSLSSPLHF; DNA: TGTGCCATCCGGGACTCCCTCAGTTCACCCCTCCACTTT
J: TRBJ2-7; D: NA; V: TRBV4-2; size: NA; CDR3: CASSQDSAQDEQYF; DNA: TGTGCCAGCAGCCAAGATTCCGCCCAGGACGAGCAGTACTTC
J: TRBJ1-1; D: NA; V: TRBV27; size: NA; CDR3: CASSVGGPITEAFF; DNA: TGTGCCAGCAGTGTAGGGGGGCCCATCACTGAAGCTTTCTTT
J: TRBJ1-1; D: TRBD1; V: TRBV7-9; size: NA; CDR3: CASSSPQGVEEAFF; DNA: TGTGCCAGCAGCTCCCCCCAGGGGGTTGAGGAAGCTTTCTTT
J: TRBJ2-2; D: TRBD2; V: TRBV4-1; size: NA; CDR3: CASSQDEGSGSNTGELFF; DNA: TGTGCCAGCAGCCAAGATGAAGGTAGCGGGTCGAACACCGGGGAGCTGTTTTTT
J: TRBJ1-1; D: NA; V: TRBV6-5; size: few; CDR3: CASTLTVNTEAFF; DNA: TGTGCCAGCACCTTGACCGTGAACACTGAAGCTTTCTTT
J: TRBJ2-5; D: NA; V: TRBV4-1; size: few; CDR3: CASSQEFGGDETQYF; DNA: TGCGCCAGCAGCCAAGAGTTTGGAGGGGATGAGACCCAGTACTTC
J: TRBJ2-7; D: TRBD1; V: TRBV7-9; size: few; CDR3: CASSPAGDSSYEQYF; DNA: TGTGCCAGCAGCCCGGCTGGGGACAGCTCCTACGAGCAGTACTTC
J: TRBJ2-7; D: TRBD1; V: TRBV12-3/TRBV12-4; size: NA; CDR3: CASRGTGTEQYF; DNA: TGTGCCAGCAGGGGGACAGGGACCGAGCAGTACTTC
J: TRBJ2-3; D: NA; V: TRBV20-1; size: once; CDR3: CSARPLGTVLFTDTQYF; DNA: TGCAGTGCTCGCCCTTTAGGGACTGTACTTTTTACAGATACGCAGTATTTT
J: TRBJ1-2; D: NA; V: TRBV27; size: NA; CDR3: CASSRTGNGYTF; DNA: TGTGCCAGCAGCAGAACAGGGAATGGCTACACCTTC
J: TRBJ2-5; D: NA; V: TRBV20-1; size: NA; CDR3: CSSRGGLNETQYF; DNA: TGCAGCTCTAGGGGGGGACTCAATGAGACCCAGTACTTC
J: TRBJ2-1; D: NA; V: TRBV5-4; size: NA; CDR3: CASSFPGTPSYNEQFF; DNA: TGTGCCAGCAGCTTCCCTGGGACTCCTTCCTACAATGAGCAGTTCTTC
J: TRBJ1-1; D: TRBD1; V: TRBV7-3; size: NA; CDR3: CASSTDRGNEAFF; DNA: TGTGCCAGCAGCACAGACAGGGGAAATGAAGCTTTCTTT
J: TRBJ2-7; D: TRBD2; V: TRBV11-2; size: few; CDR3: CASSPGLAGSETYEQYF; DNA: TGTGCCAGCAGCCCGGGACTAGCGGGCTCCGAAACCTACGAGCAGTACTTC
J: TRBJ2-7; D: NA; V: TRBV7-8; size: NA; CDR3: CASSLGEAPAEQYF; DNA: TGTGCCAGCAGCTTAGGAGAAGCGCCGGCGGAGCAGTACTTC
J: TRBJ2-2; D: TRBD1; V: TRBV6-5; size: few; CDR3: CASSPDRATGELFF; DNA: TGTGCCAGCAGTCCCGACAGGGCCACCGGGGAGCTGTTTTTT
J: TRBJ1-5; D: TRBD1; V: TRBV27; size: NA; CDR3: CASSLGQGRNQPQHF; DNA: TGTGCCAGCAGTCTAGGACAGGGAAGAAATCAGCCCCAGCATTTT
J: TRBJ2-7; D: NA; V: TRBV7-2; size: few; CDR3: CASSLGDASSYEQYF; DNA: TGTGCCAGCAGCTTAGGGGACGCCAGCTCCTACGAGCAGTACTTC
J: TRBJ1-4; D: TRBD1; V: TRBV7-9; size: NA; CDR3: CASSPGTGLATNEKLFF; DNA: TGTGCCAGCAGCCCGGGGACAGGACTCGCAACTAATGAAAAACTGTTTTTT
J: TRBJ2-3; D: TRBD1; V: TRBV27; size: NA; CDR3: CASSLWTGSTDTQYF; DNA: TGTGCCAGCAGTCTTTGGACAGGGTCCACAGATACGCAGTATTTT
J: TRBJ2-1; D: NA; V: TRBV7-6; size: few; CDR3: CASSLAQGNEQFF; DNA: TGTGCCAGCAGCTTAGCACAGGGAAATGAGCAGTTCTTC
J: TRBJ2-7; D: NA; V: TRBV7-6; size: few; CDR3: CASSTGQTYEQYF; DNA: TGTGCCAGCAGCACTGGACAGACCTACGAGCAGTACTTC
J: TRBJ2-2; D: NA; V: TRBV7-6; size: NA; CDR3: CASSGGGLHRPNTGELFF; DNA: TGTGCCAGCAGCGGAGGGGGCCTTCACCGCCCTAACACCGGGGAGCTGTTTTTT
J: TRBJ2-5; D: NA; V: TRBV7-4; size: few; CDR3: CASSLRVGAPETQYF; DNA: TGTGCCAGCAGCTTAAGGGTCGGGGCGCCGGAGACCCAGTACTTC
J: TRBJ2-1; D: TRBD1; V: TRBV9; size: NA; CDR3: CASSVSGTDNEQFF; DNA: TGTGCCAGCAGCGTGAGTGGGACAGACAATGAGCAGTTCTTC
J: TRBJ2-7; D: TRBD2; V: TRBV28; size: few; CDR3: CASSLSGGPYEQYF; DNA: TGTGCCAGCAGTCTTAGCGGGGGTCCCTACGAGCAGTACTTC
J: TRBJ2-1; D: NA; V: TRBV7-2; size: many; CDR3: CASSPIQGNEQFF; DNA: TGTGCCAGCAGCCCAATTCAGGGCAATGAGCAGTTCTTC
J: TRBJ1-4; D: NA; V: TRBV7-9; size: few; CDR3: CASSFLGPSRGSNEKLFF; DNA: TGTGCCAGCAGCTTCCTCGGCCCCTCCAGGGGTTCTAATGAAAAACTGTTTTTT
J: TRBJ2-5; D: NA; V: TRBV7-4; size: NA; CDR3: CASSPQGAGDIFVGETQYF; DNA: TGTGCCAGCAGCCCCCAAGGGGCGGGGGACATATTCGTGGGAGAGACCCAGTACTTC
J: TRBJ1-1; D: NA; V: TRBV7-3; size: NA; CDR3: CASSADRNTEAFF; DNA: TGTGCCAGCAGCGCGGACCGGAACACTGAAGCTTTCTTT
J: TRBJ1-1; D: NA; V: TRBV25-1; size: NA; CDR3: CASSSRSEAFF; DNA: TGTGCCAGCAGTTCCCGGTCCGAAGCTTTCTTT
J: TRBJ2-1; D: NA; V: TRBV6-4; size: few; CDR3: CASSDLGSEDEQFF; DNA: TGTGCCAGCAGTGACTTAGGTAGCGAGGATGAGCAGTTCTTC
J: TRBJ2-1; D: TRBD1; V: TRBV19; size: NA; CDR3: CASSIDAGQGTSSYNEQFF; DNA: TGTGCCAGTAGTATAGATGCGGGACAGGGTACTTCTTCCTACAATGAGCAGTTCTTC
J: TRBJ2-7; D: NA; V: TRBV12-3/TRBV12-4; size: few; CDR3: CASSVREGDAYEQYF; DNA: TGTGCCAGCAGCGTCAGGGAAGGGGACGCCTACGAGCAGTACTTC
J: TRBJ2-3; D: NA; V: TRBV11-2; size: NA; CDR3: CASGLTDTQYF; DNA: TGTGCCAGCGGCCTCACAGATACGCAGTATTTT
J: TRBJ1-2; D: TRBD1; V: TRBV7-9; size: NA; CDR3: CASSLGQGSGYTF; DNA: TGTGCCAGCAGCCTGGGACAGGGATCTGGCTACACCTTC
J: TRBJ2-2; D: NA; V: TRBV7-6; size: few; CDR3: CASSLEVPGELFF; DNA: TGTGCCAGCAGCTTAGAGGTTCCCGGGGAGCTGTTTTTT
J: TRBJ2-1; D: NA; V: TRBV4-1; size: once; CDR3: CASSSGWDNLNEQFF; DNA: TGCGCCAGCAGCTCGGGTTGGGACAACCTCAATGAGCAGTTCTTC
J: TRBJ2-1; D: NA; V: TRBV4-1; size: few; CDR3: CASSQSGEQFF; DNA: TGCGCCAGCAGCCAATCGGGTGAGCAGTTCTTC
J: TRBJ1-3; D: TRBD1; V: TRBV15; size: NA; CDR3: CATSRGFRTGGNTIYF; DNA: TGTGCCACCAGCAGAGGATTTCGGACAGGGGGAAACACCATATATTTT
J: TRBJ1-1; D: NA; V: TRBV7-2; size: few; CDR3: CASSRYLLQTAKNTEAFF; DNA: TGTGCCAGCAGCCGCTACCTCCTTCAGACAGCGAAGAACACTGAAGCTTTCTTT
J: TRBJ1-1; D: NA; V: TRBV7-6; size: NA; CDR3: CASSLEDREAFF; DNA: TGTGCCAGCAGCTTAGAAGACAGGGAAGCTTTCTTT
J: TRBJ1-4; D: TRBD1; V: TRBV15; size: NA; CDR3: CATSDGSRGFGKLFF; DNA: TGTGCCACCAGCGACGGGAGCAGGGGGTTTGGAAAACTGTTTTTT
J: TRBJ2-5; D: NA; V: TRBV7-2; size: many; CDR3: CASSLRGSRIETQYF; DNA: TGTGCCAGCAGCTTACGGGGTAGTAGAATAGAGACCCAGTACTTC
J: TRBJ2-3; D: NA; V: TRBV7-4; size: NA; CDR3: CASSFKRQLSTDTQYF; DNA: TGTGCCAGCAGCTTCAAGCGGCAACTCTCCACAGATACGCAGTATTTT
J: TRBJ1-5; D: NA; V: TRBV5-1; size: NA; CDR3: CASRAARDQPQHF; DNA: TGCGCCAGCAGGGCAGCGAGAGATCAGCCCCAGCATTTT
J: TRBJ1-3; D: NA; V: TRBV7-8; size: few; CDR3: CASSFGNTIYF; DNA: TGTGCCAGCAGCTTTGGAAACACCATATATTTT
J: TRBJ1-1; D: TRBD1; V: TRBV29-1; size: NA; CDR3: CSVTGGTMNTEAFF; DNA: TGCAGCGTGACAGGGGGCACCATGAACACTGAAGCTTTCTTT
J: TRBJ2-7; D: NA; V: TRBV7-2; size: few; CDR3: CASSLAGGEQYF; DNA: TGTGCCAGCAGCTTAGCTGGCGGCGAGCAGTACTTC
J: TRBJ2-7; D: TRBD1; V: TRBV7-6; size: NA; CDR3: CASSPRDRGNEQYF; DNA: TGTGCCAGCAGCCCCCGGGACAGGGGCAACGAGCAGTACTTC